These 28 T cell receptor beta chains were sequenced from one sample in a study of tumor-infiltrating lymphocytes in primary liver carcinoma. The blood RNA (from unsorted whole blood) was obtained, and germline DNA was also extracted. A constant-region primer primed TCR beta cDNA synthesis from 500 ng of total RNA. ARM-PCR was slightly modified, and three nested multiplex PCR rounds with it gave rise to the TCR beta libraries. The two initial PCR rounds, nine to eleven cycles each, used TRBV1-TRBV30 forward and C-beta reverse primers. One entry per CDR3 protein, called by TCRdb with MiXCR from the multiplex PCR reads. The sample includes fewer than 400,000 distinct CDR3 sequences, 65% seen only once; the top ten take 9% to 10%. The sequenced material came from peripheral blood. The receptors shown here come from a man between 40 and 49 years old with primary liver carcinoma and hepatitis B virus infection.

The V and J genes are TRBV29-1 and TRBJ2-5; D may be TRBD2 (6 bases). The germline V gene has CDR1 SQVTM and CDR2 ANQGSEA. Trimming took off 7 bases at V and 7 bases at J, with 16 bases between the two ends. The CDR3 spans 12 residues. CDR3 DNA sequence: TGCAGCGCCTTCGGCGGGGTCGGGACCCAGTACTTC. The encoded protein is CSAFGGVGTQYF.

The chain carries TRBV29-1 and TRBJ2-1, with 9 bases fitting TRBD2. The length of the CDR3 is 17 residues. From germline, CDR1 is SQVTM and CDR2 ANQGSEA. Here the CDR3 DNA reads TGCAGTACCGGGACTAGCAGGCTGGACCATCCCTACAATGAGCAGTTCTTC. Protein sequence: CSTGTSRLDHPYNEQFF.

This clonotype was counted ten times or more. The V gene is TRBV29-1, the J gene TRBJ1-1, with D perhaps TRBD1 (6 bases). Germline V gene sequence: CDR1 SQVTM, CDR2 ANQGSEA. The CDR3 contains 12 residues. Trimming stripped 3 bases from V and 5 bases from J, with 10 bases between. This CDR3 is CSVDGGRTEAFF. CDR3 in DNA: TGCAGCGTTGATGGGGGGCGGACTGAAGCTTTCTTT. The whole variable domain, remainder taken from reference TRBV29-1 and TRBJ1-1, is SAVISQKPSRDICQRGTSLTIQCQVDSQVTMMFWYRQQPGQSLTLIATANQGSEATYESGFVIDKFPISRPNLTFSTLTVSNMSPEDSSIYLCSVDGGRTEAFFGQGTRLTVV.

The rearrangement links TRBV5-1 to TRBJ1-1; the match to TRBD1 covers 7 bases. Trimming at V came to 3 bases and at J to 4 bases, leaving 3 bases not matched to a gene. This CDR3 is 13 amino acids long. From germline, CDR1 is SGHRS and CDR2 YFSETQ. CDR3 amino acids: CASSSQGGTEAFF. CDR3 bases: TGCGCCAGCAGCTCTCAGGGGGGCACTGAAGCTTTCTTT.

This clonotype came up many times. The chain has TRBV29-1 and TRBJ1-5; D perhaps matches TRBD1 (6 bases). Per the germline V gene, CDR1 is SQVTM and CDR2 is ANQGSEA. Trimming removed 6 bases from V and 4 bases from J, with 10 bases in between. CDR3 length equals 12 residues. The CDR3 sequence is CSVQQGNQPQHF. The CDR3 DNA is TGCAGCGTCCAACAGGGAAATCAGCCCCAGCATTTT.

This clonotype was seen ten or more times. The genes are TRBV12-3 or TRBV12-4 and TRBJ2-4; TRBD1 agrees at 7 bases. With 5 bases clipped from V and 9 bases from J, the junction kept 10 bases outside the gene matches. The CDR3 is made up of 14 amino acids. The CDR3 sequence: CASSPGQAIGIQYF. CDR3 nucleotide sequence: TGTGCCAGCAGTCCAGGACAGGCTATCGGCATTCAGTACTTC.

The rearrangement joins TRBV7-8 to TRBJ2-1; perhaps TRBD2 as D (6 bases). The CDR3 totals 14 residues. The ends were cut back, 8 bases at V and 9 bases at J, with 20 bases in the middle. Germline CDR1 SGHVS, CDR2 FQNEAQ. This chain's CDR3 is CASGYGTGRGEQFF. Here the CDR3 DNA reads TGTGCCAGCGGCTATGGGACCGGGAGAGGTGAGCAGTTCTTC.

This clonotype has a count of ten or more. The chain uses TRBV12-3 or TRBV12-4 and TRBJ2-7, with TRBD2 matching 11 bases. The V segment lost 6 bases and the J segment 0 bases; nucleotides outside the gene matches: 7. The CDR3 length is 16 residues. This CDR3 is CASSPGLAGISYEQYF. CDR3 nucleotides: TGTGCCAGCAGCCCTGGACTAGCGGGCATCTCCTACGAGCAGTACTTC.

Comment on this clonotype: Likely a read error: the CDR3 ends without its conserved phenylalanine or tryptophan. V usage is TRBV5-6 and J usage is TRBJ2-1; D unclear. This CDR3 is 11 amino acids long. V was cut by 0 bases and J by 10 bases, with 5 bases left in between. The germline CDR1 and CDR2 sequences are SGHDT and YYEEEE. CDR3 nucleotide sequence: TGTGCCAGCAGCTTGGCGGTAGAGCAGTTCTTA. Amino acid sequence: CASSLAVEQFL.

This clonotype was observed at least ten times. The chain combines TRBV5-6 with TRBJ2-2, with D possibly being TRBD1 (5 bases). With 3 bases removed from V and 4 bases from J, the gap between germline ends came to 10 bases. Looked up from germline, CDR1 is SGHDT and CDR2 is YYEEEE. The CDR3 spans 14 residues. The CDR3 DNA sequence: TGTGCCAGCAGCTCCCTTAGGGGCACCGGGGAGCTGTTTTTT. Translated: CASSSLRGTGELFF.

This clonotype was seen repeatedly, ten times or more. The rearrangement uses TRBV29-1 and TRBJ1-3; TRBD1 is a possible D gene (6 bases). The CDR3 runs to 15 residues. Germline CDR1 and CDR2: SQVTM and ANQGSEA. Trimming stripped 7 bases from V and 4 bases from J, with 20 bases between. The CDR3 DNA is TGCAGCGCCGAGGGGTCGACAGGCGGAGGAAACACCATATATTTT. As protein: CSAEGSTGGGNTIYF. The full variable domain, completed using reference TRBV29-1 and TRBJ1-3, is SAVISQKPSRDICQRGTSLTIQCQVDSQVTMMFWYRQQPGQSLTLIATANQGSEATYESGFVIDKFPISRPNLTFSTLTVSNMSPEDSSIYLCSAEGSTGGGNTIYFGEGSWLTVV.

This clonotype turned up a few times. A read error may explain this, as a much larger clone is one base away. The chain recombines TRBV6-5 with TRBJ2-3; 8 positions match TRBD2. This CDR3 is built from 18 residues. Per the germline V gene, CDR1 is MNHEY and CDR2 is SVGAGI. With V trimmed by 6 bases and J by 4 bases, 18 bases remained unmatched. This chain's CDR3 is CASSHPTERAGEPDTQYF. The DNA for the CDR3 is TGTGCCAGCAGCCACCCAACCGAACGAGCGGGAGAGCCAGATACGCAGTATTTT.

As concerns this clonotype: A much bigger clone sits one base away, suggesting this may be a read error. In nucleotides, the CDR3 is TGTGCCAACAATATAGGCGGGAGCGATAATTCACCCCTCCACTTT. As protein: CANNIGGSDNSPLHF. The gene calls are TRBV6-6 and TRBJ1-6; D unresolved. In germline, CDR1 is MNHNY, CDR2 SVGAGI (reference sequence). The V and J ends lost 10 bases and 5 bases respectively, with 18 bases between them. The CDR3 has 15 residues.

In regard to this clonotype: A much bigger clone sits one base away, suggesting this may be a read error. CDR3 nucleotide sequence: TGTGCCAGCACCTTGATGACAAATTACAATGAGCAGTTCTTC. It yields the protein CASTLMTNYNEQFF. J is TRBJ2-1 and V is TRBV6-2 or TRBV6-3; D is uncertain. V shed 7 bases and J shed 4 bases, with 14 bases lying between them. Germline loops: CDR1 MNHEY, CDR2 SVGEGT. This CDR3 is built from 14 residues.

A word on this clonotype: Relative to the germline gene, one junction end is altered; a read error may explain this. The chain combines TRBV6-6 with TRBJ1-6; unclear D gene. This CDR3 is built from 15 residues. Germline V gives CDR1 MNHNY, CDR2 SVGAGI (reference sequence). For the CDR3, the DNA is TGTGCCAGCAGTTACGTAGGCCCCTATAATTCATCCCTCCACTTT. This codes for CASSYVGPYNSSLHF.

Comment on this clonotype: A much larger clone is a single base away; this may be a read error. The gene calls are TRBV6-1 and TRBJ2-5; the D call may be TRBD1 or TRBD2 (6 bases each). The CDR3 loop spans 17 amino acids. Germline V gives CDR1 MNHNS, CDR2 SASEGT. In DNA form, the CDR3 reads TGTGTCAGCAGTGTTCGGCGGGACAATACCCTCCAACAGACCCAGTACTTC. Its translation is CVSSVRRDNTLQQTQYF.

The chain combines TRBV7-8 with TRBJ2-1, with D tentatively TRBD2 (6 bases). V gave up 3 bases and J gave up 4 bases, with 13 bases separating them. The germline gives CDR1 SGHVS, CDR2 FQNEAQ. The CDR3 runs 15 residues. The CDR3, as DNA: TGTGCCAGCAGCTTTAGGAGGGACTCATACAATGAGCAGTTCTTC. As protein: CASSFRRDSYNEQFF.

The chain uses TRBV30 and TRBJ1-1; tentative D call: TRBD1 (5 bases). V lost 2 bases and J lost 7, with 20 bases in between. CDR3 length: 15 amino acids. Germline lookup yields CDR1 GTSNPN and CDR2 SVGIG (reference sequence). The CDR3 DNA follows: TGTGCCTGGAGTCGATCGACGGGACTTTTTATTGAAGCTTTCTTT. This translates into CAWSRSTGLFIEAFF.

This clonotype came up a few times. The chain has TRBV5-4 and TRBJ2-3, with 9 bases fitting TRBD2. V shed 0 bases and J 1 base; nucleotides not matched to a gene: 6. Germline CDR1 SGHNT, CDR2 YYREEE (reference sequence). The CDR3 totals 17 residues. CDR3 region: CASSLGTGLAGTDTQYF. CDR3 DNA: TGTGCCAGCAGCTTGGGGACGGGACTAGCAGGCACAGATACGCAGTATTTT.

About this clonotype itself: With a much larger clone just one base away, this may be a read error. The CDR3 does not close with the conserved phenylalanine or tryptophan, likely indicating a read error. The V gene is TRBV4-2, the J gene TRBJ2-3, with D unresolved. The CDR3 is made up of 16 amino acids. The germline V and J ends were trimmed by 1 base and 0 bases, with 11 bases remaining between them. Looked up from germline, CDR1 is LGHNA and CDR2 is YNFKEQ. Written as DNA, the CDR3 is TGTGCCAGCAGCCAAGTGGTGGGTTCTAGCACAGATACGCAGTATTAT. Amino acid sequence: CASSQVVGSSTDTQYY.

A note on this clonotype: At one of its ends the junction is not consistent with the germline gene, which may arise from a read error. The chain uses TRBV5-1 and TRBJ2-2; 9 nucleotides align to TRBD2. In germline, CDR1 is SGHRS, CDR2 YFSETQ. The CDR3 spans 17 residues. CDR3 amino acids: CARSLAGVGEGTGELFF. In DNA, the CDR3 is TGCGCCAGGAGCTTAGCGGGAGTAGGAGAGGGCACCGGGGAGCTGTTTTTT.

V is TRBV5-1 and J is TRBJ2-1, with unresolved D. CDR3 length: 14 residues. V lost 7 bases to trimming and J lost 6 bases, with 17 bases between them. Germline V gene lookup returns CDR1 SGHRS and CDR2 YFSETQ. The CDR3 region has the DNA TGCGCCAGCGTACCGGTCAGCTCCCTCAATGAGCAGTTCTTC. It specifies CASVPVSSLNEQFF.

A remark on this clonotype: A much larger clone lies one base from this, so it may be a read error. The rearrangement links TRBV7-9 to TRBJ2-3; D might be TRBD2 (5 bases). With 1 base removed from V and 5 bases from J, the gap between germline ends came to 13 bases. CDR1 is SEHNR, CDR2 FQNEAQ, per germline (reference sequence). The CDR3 contains 15 residues. The DNA of the CDR3 is TGTGCCAGCAGCTTAGAGCGGACGATTGGAGATACGCAGTATTTT. Its translation is CASSLERTIGDTQYF.

Concerning this clonotype itself: A much larger clone differs by one base, so this may be a read error. The V gene is TRBV6-1, the J gene TRBJ2-1; 11 nucleotides line up with TRBD1. Unmatched junction bases numbered 12, after V lost 5 bases and J lost 9 bases. The CDR3 has 16 residues. The germline V gene encodes CDR1 MNHNS and CDR2 SASEGT. The CDR3 sequence: CASSQGTGGRGSEQFF. CDR3 sequence (DNA): TGTGCCAGCAGTCAAGGGACAGGGGGGCGAGGCAGTGAGCAGTTCTTC.

The chain carries TRBV5-4 and TRBJ1-1; no reliable D call. This CDR3 is built from 13 residues. Germline assignment: CDR1 SGHNT and CDR2 YYREEE (reference sequence). Trimming took off 1 base at V and 7 bases at J, with 11 bases between the two ends. DNA for the CDR3: TGTGCCAGCAGCTTGTGCCCTGAGGGTGAAGCTTTCTTT. It encodes CASSLCPEGEAFF.

This clonotype appeared a single time. A much larger clone differs by one base, so this may be a read error. This sequence joins TRBV4-2 and TRBJ2-2, with D unclear. This CDR3 comprises 17 residues. Germline V CDR1 and CDR2: LGHNA, YNFKEQ. The CDR3 spells CVSSQALGRTNTGELFF. In DNA, the CDR3 is TGTGTCAGCAGCCAAGCGTTAGGCAGAACGAACACCGGGGAGCTGTTTTTT.

V is TRBV11-2 and J is TRBJ1-2, with D perhaps TRBD1 (6 bases). The CDR3 is 13 residues long. CDR1 is SGHAT and CDR2 is FQNNGV in the germline V gene. The ends were cut back, 5 bases at V and 9 bases at J, with 16 bases in the middle. The CDR3 nucleotides are TGTGCCAGCAGCCCGATAGGGGGTTATAGCTACACCTTC. Translating gives CASSPIGGYSYTF.

The rearrangement links TRBV20-1 to TRBJ2-2; the D gene is possibly TRBD1 (6 bases). V shed 5 bases and J shed 4 bases, with 17 bases lying between them. In germline, CDR1 is DFQATT, CDR2 SNEGSKA (reference sequence). The CDR3 is 15 amino acids. DNA of the CDR3: TGCAGTGCTCTCCACAGGGATCTGCTCACCGGGGAGCTGTTTTTT. Its translation: CSALHRDLLTGELFF.